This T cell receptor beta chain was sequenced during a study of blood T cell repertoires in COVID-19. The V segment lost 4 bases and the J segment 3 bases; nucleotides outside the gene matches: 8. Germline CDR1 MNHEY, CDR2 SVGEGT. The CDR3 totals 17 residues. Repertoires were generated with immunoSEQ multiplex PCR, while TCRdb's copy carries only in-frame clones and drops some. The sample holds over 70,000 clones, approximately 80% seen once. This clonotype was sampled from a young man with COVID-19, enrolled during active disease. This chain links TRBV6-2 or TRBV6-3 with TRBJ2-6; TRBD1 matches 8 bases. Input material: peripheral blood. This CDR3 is CASSLTGVLGGANVLTF. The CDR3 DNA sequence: TGTGCCAGCAGTTTGACAGGGGTTTTAGGTGGGGCCAACGTCCTGACTTTC.